A single sample is the source of the 26 T cell receptor beta chains below, sequenced in a study of shared clonotypes between healthy human individuals. Only in-frame clones appear in the TCRdb table, and some are missing; sequencing was by immunoSEQ multiplex PCR. Among roughly 1 million clones listed, 75% to 80% were seen once. The specimen sequenced was memory CD4+ T cells from PBMCs. Subset defined: CD45RA-negative fraction. The receptor set was obtained from a man between 18 and 35 years old in good health. Some clones in this sample may be carry-over from other donors' samples.

The table lists this clone with a few counts. At one of its ends the junction is not consistent with the germline gene, which may arise from a read error. The rearrangement links TRBV14 to TRBJ2-7; 12 bases line up with TRBD1. The CDR3 covers 14 residues. CDR1 SGHDN and CDR2 FVKESK come from the germline V gene. CDR3 bases: TGTGCCAGCAGCCACACCGGGACAGGGGGCTTTAGAGACTTC. Protein product: CASSHTGTGGFRDF.

This clone has a single count. J is TRBJ1-2 and V is TRBV2; 8 bases fit TRBD1. Germline V CDR1 and CDR2: SNHLY, FYNNEI. V gave up 6 bases and J gave up 8 bases; unmatched junction bases: 8. The CDR3 sequence is 13 residues long. CDR3 sequence (DNA): TGTGCCAGCAGGGGGGTGACAGGGGAAGGCTACACCTTC. Protein: CASRGVTGEGYTF.

The chain recombines TRBV19 with TRBJ2-2, with D uncertain. This CDR3 spans 15 amino acids. V was clipped by 6 bases and J by 6 bases, with 17 bases between them. The germline V gene has CDR1 LNHDA and CDR2 SQIVND (reference sequence). This chain's CDR3 is CASRGLAAGAGELFF. The DNA of the CDR3 is TGTGCCAGTAGAGGTCTGGCAGCCGGAGCCGGGGAGCTGTTTTTT.

Worth noting for this clone: This specimen includes other DNA sequences encoding the same CDR3. V and J are TRBV7-9 and TRBJ1-1; D might be TRBD1 (5 bases). Trimming pared 3 bases from V and 2 bases from J, leaving 7 bases between. CDR3 length equals 13 residues. In germline, CDR1 is SEHNR, CDR2 FQNEAQ (reference sequence). The DNA of the CDR3 is TGTGCCAGCAGCTTTCAGGGAAACACTGAAGCTTTCTTT. It yields the protein CASSFQGNTEAFF.

The J gene is TRBJ2-2, the V gene TRBV5-1; 8 bases are shared with TRBD1. CDR3 size: 16 residues. The V gene's germline CDR1 is SGHRS and CDR2 YFSETQ. V was pared by 4 bases and J by 0 bases, with 5 bases of the junction left unmatched. The CDR3 protein is CASSIRTGTNTGELFF. The CDR3 coding sequence is TGCGCCAGCAGCATTCGGACAGGGACGAACACCGGGGAGCTGTTTTTT.

CDR3 nucleotide sequence: TGCGCCAGCAGCTCGGGACAGGGGTTTTTCGAGCAGTACTTC. The encoded protein is CASSSGQGFFEQYF. V usage is TRBV5-1 and J usage is TRBJ2-7; 10 positions agree with TRBD1. Germline CDR1 is SGHRS and CDR2 is YFSETQ. The CDR3 covers 14 residues. The junction had 6 bases not matched to a gene; V was cut back by 3 bases and J by 6 bases.

The J gene is TRBJ2-3, the V gene TRBV7-2, with a weak D call TRBD1 (7 bases). This CDR3 has 15 amino acids. Germline assignment: CDR1 SGHTA and CDR2 FQGNSA. V shed 4 bases and J shed 0 bases, with 11 bases lying between them. DNA for the CDR3: TGTGCCAGCAGCTCCAGGGGGGCTAGCACAGATACGCAGTATTTT. Residues: CASSSRGASTDTQYF.

The CDR3 protein is CASSLRRGTEQYF. The CDR3 DNA is TGTGCCAGCAGCTTAAGGCGCGGGACCGAGCAGTACTTC. The chain uses TRBV7-3 and TRBJ2-7; TRBD2 might be the D (6 bases). The CDR3 sequence is 13 residues long. Per the germline V gene, CDR1 is SGHTA and CDR2 is FQGTGA. The V end lost 1 base, the J end lost 6 bases, and 10 bases lay between the germline ends.

The chain recombines TRBV6-5 with TRBJ1-5; 9 nucleotides match TRBD1. V shed 8 bases, J shed 3 bases, and the junction held 5 bases outside the gene matches. There are 14 residues in the CDR3. The germline CDR1 and CDR2 sequences are MNHEY and SVGAGI. The CDR3 protein is CASGSQGANQPQHF. DNA for the CDR3: TGTGCCAGCGGATCACAGGGGGCCAATCAGCCCCAGCATTTT.

The rearrangement joins TRBV11-2 to TRBJ2-7, with D perhaps assigned TRBD1 or TRBD2 (5 bases each). The CDR3 contains 13 residues. V dropped 1 base and J dropped 5 bases, with 9 bases sitting between them. Per the germline V gene, CDR1 is SGHAT and CDR2 is FQNNGV. Written as DNA, the CDR3 is TGTGCCAGCAGCTTAGGGGGGTTCGACGAGCAGTACTTC. The encoded protein is CASSLGGFDEQYF.

The chain joins TRBV5-4 to TRBJ1-3; D call uncertain. V was cut by 6 bases and J by 4 bases, with 14 bases left in between. This CDR3 contains 14 residues. The germline CDR1 and CDR2 sequences are SGHNT and YYREEE (reference sequence). CDR3 protein: CASILGRRGNTIYF. The CDR3 DNA follows: TGTGCCAGCATCCTAGGGCGGAGAGGAAACACCATATATTTT. Based on the CDR3 plus reference TRBV5-4 and TRBJ1-3, the full variable domain is ETGVTQSPTHLIKTRGQQVTLRCSSQSGHNTVSWYQQALGQGPQFIFQYYREEENGRGNFPPRFSGLQFPNYSSELNVNALELDDSALYLCASILGRRGNTIYFGEGSWLTVV.

The gene calls are TRBV28 and TRBJ2-2; D is perhaps TRBD2 (6 bases). The germline V gene has CDR1 MDHEN and CDR2 SYDVKM. The length of the CDR3 is 16 residues. Deletions cut 6 bases from V and 3 bases from J, with 17 bases between. As DNA, the CDR3 is TGTGCCAGCAGCCTCTTTTCCGGAGGGGACACCGGGGAGCTGTTTTTT. Residues: CASSLFSGGDTGELFF.

V usage is TRBV5-4 and J usage is TRBJ1-2, with TRBD1 matching over 9 bases. The V gene end was trimmed by 4 bases and the J gene end by 4 bases; junction bases not matched to a gene: 8. The CDR3 runs 15 residues. CDR1 and CDR2 from the germline V gene are SGHNT and YYREEE (reference sequence). As DNA, the CDR3 is TGTGCCAGCAGCCTCCTTGGACAGGGGACCTATGGCTACACCTTC. This gives the protein CASSLLGQGTYGYTF. Filled out from reference TRBV5-4 and TRBJ1-2, the complete variable domain reads ETGVTQSPTHLIKTRGQQVTLRCSSQSGHNTVSWYQQALGQGPQFIFQYYREEENGRGNFPPRFSGLQFPNYSSELNVNALELDDSALYLCASSLLGQGTYGYTFGSGTRLTVV.

V is TRBV6-5 and J is TRBJ1-1; a possible D gene is TRBD1 (6 bases). The ends were cut back, 5 bases at V and 3 bases at J, with 13 bases in the middle. The length of the CDR3 is 14 residues. The germline CDR1 and CDR2 sequences are MNHEY and SVGAGI. CDR3 nucleotides: TGTGCCAGCAGTCTTAGTAGGGGGGACACTGAAGCTTTCTTT. Translation: CASSLSRGDTEAFF.

The chain has TRBV10-3 and TRBJ2-6; unclear D gene. Trimming removed 7 bases at V and 0 bases at J, with 10 bases between. This CDR3 has 15 residues. Germline loops: CDR1 ENHRY, CDR2 SYGVKD. The DNA of the CDR3 is TGTGCCATCAAAAAGAATCCCTCTGGGGCCAACGTCCTGACTTTC. This encodes CAIKKNPSGANVLTF.

In nucleotides, the CDR3 is TGCGCCAGCAGTCAAAGTAACCAGAACAGGACTGAAGCTTTCTTT. Its translation is CASSQSNQNRTEAFF. The chain uses TRBV23-1 and TRBJ1-1, with D perhaps matching TRBD1 (5 bases). TRBV23-1 qualifies as an ORF whose function is uncertain. V was clipped by 2 bases and J by 5 bases, with 15 bases between them. The CDR3 loop spans 15 amino acids.

In its sample, this clone was seen once. The J gene is TRBJ1-5, the V gene TRBV7-9; unclear D gene. Germline loops: CDR1 SEHNR, CDR2 FQNEAQ (reference sequence). Between the trimmed V and J ends, which lost 3 bases and 7 bases, there was a span of 10 bases. CDR3 length: 13 amino acids. The CDR3 spells CASSFEGQQPQHF. In DNA, the CDR3 is TGTGCCAGCAGCTTTGAGGGCCAACAGCCCCAGCATTTT.

The chain joins TRBV10-3 to TRBJ2-7; 8 nucleotides line up with TRBD1. With 2 bases clipped from V and 8 bases from J, the junction kept 14 bases outside the gene matches. CDR3 length equals 16 residues. In germline, CDR1 is ENHRY, CDR2 SYGVKD. The CDR3 bases are TGTGCCATCAGTGAGCCCCGGGGACAGGCCTCTATTAAGCAGTACTTC. Its translation is CAISEPRGQASIKQYF.

This chain uses TRBV28 with TRBJ2-3; no firm D call. The CDR3 is 15 amino acids. CDR1 is MDHEN, CDR2 SYDVKM, per germline. Trimming took 11 bases from V and 0 from J, leaving 18 bases between them. Here the CDR3 reads CASGQNDFSTDTQYF. Here the CDR3 DNA reads TGTGCCTCCGGCCAGAATGACTTTAGCACAGATACGCAGTATTTT. Looking up the rest from reference TRBV28 and TRBJ2-3 gives the full variable domain: DVKVTQSSRYLVKRTGEKVFLECVQDMDHENMFWYRQDPGLGLRLIYFSYDVKMKEKGDIPEGYSVSREKKERFSLILESASTNQTSMYLCASGQNDFSTDTQYFGPGTRLTVL.

The rearrangement joins TRBV6-1 to TRBJ2-2; D unclear. This CDR3 has 13 residues. CDR1 and CDR2 (germline): MNHNS, SASEGT. V gave up 6 bases and J gave up 4 bases, with 9 bases separating them. The CDR3 protein is CASREVGTGELFF. Here the CDR3 DNA reads TGTGCCAGCAGAGAGGTTGGCACCGGGGAGCTGTTTTTT.

The chain carries TRBV27 and TRBJ2-1; 8 bases are shared with TRBD2. This CDR3 has 16 residues. The germline V gene has CDR1 MNHEY and CDR2 SMNVEV (reference sequence). Trimming took 5 bases from V and 1 from J; bases not matched to a gene: 7. CDR3 nucleotide sequence: TGTGCCAGCAGTCCCTACTTAGCGGGATCCTACAATGAGCAGTTCTTC. Its protein product is CASSPYLAGSYNEQFF.

This CDR3 is CASSPGGRASTDTQYF. The CDR3 nucleotides read TGTGCCAGCAGCCCAGGGGGGCGGGCTAGCACAGATACGCAGTATTTT. The chain carries TRBV7-9 and TRBJ2-3; possible D gene TRBD1, 7 bases. CDR3 size: 16 residues. Trimming removed 5 bases from V and 0 bases from J, with 15 bases in between. Germline assignment: CDR1 SEHNR and CDR2 FQNEAQ (reference sequence).

This sequence joins TRBV27 and TRBJ2-3; D possibly corresponds to TRBD1 (6 bases). Deletions cut 6 bases from V and 14 bases from J, with 30 bases between. CDR3 length: 16 amino acids. Germline loops: CDR1 MNHEY, CDR2 SMNVEV (reference sequence). The DNA for the CDR3 is TGTGCCAGCAGCACCATATCAATCGGACAGAGGGGCCTGGGGTATTTT. It is translated as CASSTISIGQRGLGYF.

This clone occurred a few times. This CDR3 is also generated by other DNA sequences in the sample. The chain links TRBV5-4 to TRBJ1-1, with no clear D. From germline, CDR1 is SGHNT and CDR2 YYREEE (reference sequence). The CDR3 contains 12 residues. V lost 4 bases and J lost 1, with 5 bases in between. CDR3 in DNA: TGTGCCAGCAGCCACCAGAACACTGAAGCTTTCTTT. It specifies CASSHQNTEAFF. Full variable domain (rest looked up from reference TRBV5-4 and TRBJ1-1): ETGVTQSPTHLIKTRGQQVTLRCSSQSGHNTVSWYQQALGQGPQFIFQYYREEENGRGNFPPRFSGLQFPNYSSELNVNALELDDSALYLCASSHQNTEAFFGQGTRLTVV.

This chain's CDR3 is CASSLTSGATVQYF. CDR3 bases: TGTGCCAGCAGCCTAACTAGCGGAGCTACGGTGCAGTACTTC. This rearrangement joins TRBV6-6 to TRBJ2-7; 8 positions match TRBD2. V lost 6 bases, J lost 9 bases, and 13 bases stayed unmatched. Germline V gene lookup returns CDR1 MNHNY and CDR2 SVGAGI (reference sequence). The CDR3 contains 14 residues.

The rearrangement uses TRBV28 and TRBJ2-7, with TRBD1 matching over 8 bases. V lost 5 bases and J lost 1; bases outside the gene matches: 10. This CDR3 comprises 16 residues. The germline gives CDR1 MDHEN, CDR2 SYDVKM. The CDR3 DNA follows: TGTGCCAGCAGTGTAACGGGACAGGCAAATTCCTACGAGCAGTACTTC. Its translation is CASSVTGQANSYEQYF.